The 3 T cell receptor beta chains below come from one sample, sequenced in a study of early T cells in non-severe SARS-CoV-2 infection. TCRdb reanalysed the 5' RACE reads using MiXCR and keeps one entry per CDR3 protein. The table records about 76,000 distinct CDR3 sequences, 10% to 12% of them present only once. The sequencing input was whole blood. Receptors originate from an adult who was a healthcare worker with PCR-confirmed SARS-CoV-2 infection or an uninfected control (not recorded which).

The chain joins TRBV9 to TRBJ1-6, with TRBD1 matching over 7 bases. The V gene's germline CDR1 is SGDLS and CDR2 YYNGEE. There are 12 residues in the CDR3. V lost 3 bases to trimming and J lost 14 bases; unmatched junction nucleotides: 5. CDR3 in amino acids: CASSAGGQSLHF. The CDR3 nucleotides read TGTGCCAGCAGCGCAGGGGGGCAGTCCCTCCACTTT. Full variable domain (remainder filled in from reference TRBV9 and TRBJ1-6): DSGVTQTPKHLITATGQRVTLRCSPRSGDLSVYWYQQSLDQGLQFLIQYYNGEERAKGNILERFSAQQFPDLHSELNLSSLELGDSALYFCASSAGGQSLHFGNGTRLTVT.

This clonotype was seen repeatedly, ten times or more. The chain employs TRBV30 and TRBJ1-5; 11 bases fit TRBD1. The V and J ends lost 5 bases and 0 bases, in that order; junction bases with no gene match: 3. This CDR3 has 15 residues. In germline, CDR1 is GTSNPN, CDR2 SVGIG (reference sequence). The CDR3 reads CAWSGTGGSNQPQHF. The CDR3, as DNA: TGTGCCTGGTCCGGGACAGGGGGTAGCAATCAGCCCCAGCATTTT. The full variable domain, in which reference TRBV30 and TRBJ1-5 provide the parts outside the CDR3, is SQTIHQWPATLVQPVGSPLSLECTVEGTSNPNLYWYRQAAGRGLQLLFYSVGIGQISSEVPQNLSASRPQDRQFILSSKKLLLSDSGFYLCAWSGTGGSNQPQHFGDGTRLSIL.

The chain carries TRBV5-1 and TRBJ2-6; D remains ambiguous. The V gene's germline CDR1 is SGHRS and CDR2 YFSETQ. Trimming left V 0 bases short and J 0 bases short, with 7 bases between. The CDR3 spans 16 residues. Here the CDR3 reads CASSLERNSGANVLTF. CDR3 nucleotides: TGCGCCAGCAGCTTGGAAAGAAACTCTGGGGCCAACGTCCTGACTTTC.